The rows below give T cell receptor beta chains drawn from one sample of a study of T cell responses to AZD1222 COVID-19 vaccine. This table comes from immunoSEQ multiplex PCR, and its TCRdb copy is limited to in-frame clones, with some not included. The sample has about 140,000 clones; roughly 87% are singletons. Sequencing was performed on peripheral blood, taken 28 days after the second dose of the MenACWY control vaccine. These receptors all stem from an adult who received the MenACWY meningococcal vaccine as a control. CDR3s include the opening cysteine and the closing phenylalanine or tryptophan. Fields, in order: D gene, V gene, clone size, J gene, CDR3 DNA, CDR3 protein. D genes are given only for firm matches. Size values are once, few and many counts, or a class for expanded clones, and some rows have none.

>-|TRBV7-9|-|TRBJ1-4
TGTGCCAGCAGCTGGACAGCAACTAATGAAAAACTGTTTTTT
CASSWTATNEKLFF
>TRBD2|TRBV2|-|TRBJ2-3
TGTGCCAGCAGTGAAGGACTAGCGGGGAACACAGATACGCAGTATTTT
CASSEGLAGNTDTQYF
>-|TRBV2|few|TRBJ1-2
TGTGCCAGCTTGTTCTACTTGGGGGTGACGGATGGCTACACCTTC
CASLFYLGVTDGYTF
>TRBD1|TRBV7-8|-|TRBJ2-2
TGTGCCAGCAGCTTAAGCTACAGGGGGCGATTAGGCACCGGGGAGCTGTTTTTT
CASSLSYRGRLGTGELFF
>TRBD1|TRBV9|-|TRBJ2-7
TGTGCCAGCAGCGTAGCCCCGGGACAGGGAGCCTACGAGCAGTACTTC
CASSVAPGQGAYEQYF
>-|TRBV6-2/TRBV6-3|-|TRBJ1-1
TGTGCCAGCAGTTCAGGACAGTTAAGGAACACTGAAGCTTTCTTT
CASSSGQLRNTEAFF
>TRBD1|TRBV11-1|-|TRBJ1-1
TGTGCCAGCAGCTTAGCGGCGACACAGGGGCGGAATGAAGCTTTCTTT
CASSLAATQGRNEAFF
>TRBD2|TRBV6-5|-|TRBJ2-2
TGTGCCAGCAGAGGACTAGCGGGAGTATCTGGGGAGCTGTTTTTT
CASRGLAGVSGELFF
>-|TRBV6-5|-|TRBJ2-7
TGTGCCAGCAGTACAGGGGAGGGGGCCTACGAGCAGTACTTC
CASSTGEGAYEQYF
>-|TRBV7-2|-|TRBJ1-1
TGTGCCAGCAGCTTCCAGGGGTTCACTGAAGCTTTCTTT
CASSFQGFTEAFF